The 2 T cell receptor beta chains presented below share a single source sample, sequenced in a study of beta chain features in type 1 diabetes. Expressed TCRB transcripts were sequenced because the entire RNA isolate underwent reverse transcription. Repertoires were generated with immunoSEQ multiplex PCR, while TCRdb's copy carries only in-frame clones and drops some. The table shows about 320,000 clones, with around 15% occurring only once. Source material: central memory CD4+ T cells from blood. The receptors originated from a man aged 25 to 40 in good health.

This clone was observed a handful of times. This sequence joins TRBV30 and TRBJ2-2; D perhaps matches TRBD2 (5 bases). Trimming stripped 2 bases from V and 6 bases from J, with 28 bases between. The CDR3 contains 19 residues. The germline gives CDR1 GTSNPN, CDR2 SVGIG (reference sequence). CDR3 sequence: CAWSYIRGTARSPAGELFF. CDR3 coding DNA: TGTGCCTGGAGTTATATACGGGGTACCGCGCGGAGTCCCGCCGGGGAGCTGTTTTTT.

V usage is TRBV2 and J usage is TRBJ2-1; D perhaps matches TRBD2 (6 bases). Germline lookup yields CDR1 SNHLY and CDR2 FYNNEI. Trimming pared 11 bases from V and 0 bases from J, leaving 14 bases between. CDR3 length: 14 amino acids. CDR3 DNA: TGTGCCGGAAAGGCGGGGAACTCCTACAATGAGCAGTTCTTC. Residues: CAGKAGNSYNEQFF.